The TCR beta chain described here comes from a study of T cells in narcolepsy. The overall study: Donors had narcolepsy type 1 or type 2, or were healthy controls.

As for this clone: No antigen is known for it.

Germline CDR1 and CDR2: GTSNPN and SVGIG (reference sequence). This CDR3 contains 13 residues. V lost 4 bases to trimming and J lost 4 bases; unmatched junction nucleotides: 6. The repertoire was sequenced with immunoSEQ multiplex PCR; TCRdb's copy has only in-frame clones and lacks some. The table shows approximately 11,000 clones, with 85% to 95% occurring only once. Study-wide findings and caveats: Comparing one patient's CSF and blood CD4+ clonotypes highlighted HCRT- and TRIB2-specific autoreactive clonotypes. Autoreactive clonotypes reportedly recurred in blood of same and different patients, not controls.

The chain links TRBV30 to TRBJ1-2; 7 positions agree with TRBD1. The TCR comes from a human donor with narcolepsy. Sequenced input: CD45RA- memory CD4+ T cells from PBMCs. CDR3 in amino acids: CAWNPSGGYGYTF. The CDR3 DNA sequence: TGTGCCTGGAACCCCTCAGGGGGCTATGGCTACACCTTC.